One and the same sample provided the 8 T cell receptor beta chains below, sequenced in a study of T cell changes during pregnancy in multiple sclerosis. Clones were sequenced by immunoSEQ multiplex PCR, and TCRdb holds only the in-frame ones, with some missing. In the table there are tens of thousands of clones, about 90% of which are singletons. Sample: peripheral blood, taken in the first trimester of pregnancy. The receptors here all came from a female donor in good health, enrolled as a control in a pregnancy study.

A single count supports this clone. The chain couples TRBV7-3 to TRBJ1-4; D remains ambiguous. The CDR3 loop spans 16 amino acids. V dropped 1 base and J dropped 0 bases, with 9 bases sitting between them. The germline V gene has CDR1 SGHTA and CDR2 FQGTGA. In nucleotides, the CDR3 is TGTGCCAGCAGCTTAAGAGCGGCTGCAACTAATGAAAAACTGTTTTTT. This gives the protein CASSLRAAATNEKLFF.

The DNA of the CDR3 is TGTGCCATCAGTGAAGACACTCAAGGTTCACCCCTCCACTTT. The encoded protein is CAISEDTQGSPLHF. This chain connects TRBV10-3 to TRBJ1-6; D not resolved. This CDR3 contains 14 residues. The germline V gene encodes CDR1 ENHRY and CDR2 SYGVKD. Trimming took 3 bases from V and 9 from J, leaving 12 bases between them.

The chain joins TRBV9 to TRBJ2-1; TRBD2 might be the D (6 bases). The germline V gene encodes CDR1 SGDLS and CDR2 YYNGEE. There are 15 residues in the CDR3. V was trimmed by 1 base and J by 4 bases, leaving 12 bases between them. CDR3 region: CASSVTSSDYNEQFF. The CDR3 DNA reads as TGTGCCAGCAGCGTAACGTCTAGCGATTACAATGAGCAGTTCTTC.

This clone was detected only once. The chain recombines TRBV19 with TRBJ1-1, with 8 bases fitting TRBD1. In germline, CDR1 is LNHDA, CDR2 SQIVND (reference sequence). The CDR3 has 15 residues. The junction had 4 bases not matched to a gene; V was cut back by 4 bases and J by 0 bases. The CDR3, as DNA: TGTGCCAGTAGTAGAAGGACAGGGATGAACACTGAAGCTTTCTTT. Its protein is CASSRRTGMNTEAFF.

V is TRBV13 and J is TRBJ1-1, with D tentatively TRBD1 (5 bases). The CDR3 runs to 13 residues. Germline V gene data show CDR1 as PRHDT and CDR2 as FYEKMQ (reference sequence). V lost 9 bases, J lost 0 bases, and 11 bases lay in between. The CDR3 bases are TGTGCCAGTTGGAGGGGCGTGAACACTGAAGCTTTCTTT. Amino acids: CASWRGVNTEAFF.

The chain is built from TRBV7-2 and TRBJ2-1, with 8 bases matching TRBD2. This CDR3 has 17 residues. Trimming at V came to 0 bases and at J to 2 bases, leaving 6 bases not matched to a gene. The germline V gene encodes CDR1 SGHTA and CDR2 FQGNSA. The CDR3: CASSLAYGAGAYNEQFF. The CDR3, as DNA: TGTGCCAGCAGCTTAGCATACGGAGCGGGGGCCTACAATGAGCAGTTCTTC.

CDR3 loop: CASSPADRSNTEAFF. CDR3 sequence (DNA): TGTGCCAGCAGCCCGGCAGACAGGTCGAACACTGAAGCTTTCTTT. The chain has TRBV5-4 and TRBJ1-1; possible D gene TRBD1, 6 bases. The V and J ends lost 4 bases and 1 base respectively, with 14 bases between them. CDR1 and CDR2 (germline): SGHNT, YYREEE (reference sequence). CDR3 length: 15 amino acids.

CDR3 in amino acids: CASTRDRVTEAFF. CDR3 DNA: TGTGCCAGCACGAGGGACAGGGTTACTGAAGCTTTCTTT. The chain links TRBV6-5 to TRBJ1-1, with 9 bases aligning to TRBD1. CDR1 and CDR2 (germline): MNHEY, SVGAGI. J lost 5 bases, V lost 7 bases, and 5 bases had no gene match. This CDR3 region has 13 residues.